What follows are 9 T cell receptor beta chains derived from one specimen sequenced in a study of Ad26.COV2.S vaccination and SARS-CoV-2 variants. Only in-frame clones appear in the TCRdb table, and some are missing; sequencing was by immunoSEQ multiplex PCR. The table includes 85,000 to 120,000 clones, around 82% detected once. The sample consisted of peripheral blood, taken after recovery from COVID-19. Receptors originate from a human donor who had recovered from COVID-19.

The CDR3 DNA reads TGTGCCAGCAGCCAAGATGGGGGGCCCCTCGGCACCGGGGAGCTGTTTTTT. Protein: CASSQDGGPLGTGELFF. The rearrangement links TRBV3-1 (or the pseudogene TRBV3-2) to TRBJ2-2; D could derive from TRBD1 or TRBD2 (6 bases each). Germline CDR1 LGHDT, CDR2 YNNKEL (reference sequence). V was trimmed by 0 bases and J by 4 bases, leaving 15 bases between them. The length of the CDR3 is 17 residues.

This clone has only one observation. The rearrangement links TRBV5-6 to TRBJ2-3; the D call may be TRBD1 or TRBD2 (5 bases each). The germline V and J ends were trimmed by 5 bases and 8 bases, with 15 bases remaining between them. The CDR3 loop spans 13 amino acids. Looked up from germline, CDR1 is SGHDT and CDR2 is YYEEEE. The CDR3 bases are TGTGCCAGCAGTCAAGACCTCGGGACTACGCAGTATTTT. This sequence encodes CASSQDLGTTQYF.

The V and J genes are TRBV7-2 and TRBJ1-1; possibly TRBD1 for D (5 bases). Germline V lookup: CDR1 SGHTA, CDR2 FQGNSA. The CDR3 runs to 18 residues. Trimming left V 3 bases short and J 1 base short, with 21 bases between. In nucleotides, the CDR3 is TGTGCCAGCAGCTTGTCTTCAGGGTTCTCTGGGGGGAACACTGAAGCTTTCTTT. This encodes CASSLSSGFSGGNTEAFF. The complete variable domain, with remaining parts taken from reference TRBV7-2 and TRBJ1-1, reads GAGVSQSPSNKVTEKGKDVELRCDPISGHTALYWYRQSLGQGLEFLIYFQGNSAPDKSGLPSDRFSAERTGGSVSTLTIQRTQQEDSAVYLCASSLSSGFSGGNTEAFFGQGTRLTVV.

The chain's CDR3 is CASSWGQKYSNQPQHF. The CDR3, as DNA: TGTGCCAGCAGCTGGGGACAGAAATACAGCAATCAGCCCCAGCATTTT. The rearrangement uses TRBV21-1 and TRBJ1-5; the table's D call, TRBD1, was not checked against the DNA. TRBV21-1 is recorded as a pseudogene. CDR3 length: 16 amino acids.

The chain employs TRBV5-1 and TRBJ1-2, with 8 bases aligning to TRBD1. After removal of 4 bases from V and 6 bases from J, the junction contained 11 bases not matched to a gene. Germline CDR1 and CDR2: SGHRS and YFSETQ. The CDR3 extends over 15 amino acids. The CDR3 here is CASSPSLGQVDGYTF. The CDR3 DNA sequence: TGCGCCAGCAGCCCCAGCTTGGGACAGGTGGATGGCTACACCTTC.

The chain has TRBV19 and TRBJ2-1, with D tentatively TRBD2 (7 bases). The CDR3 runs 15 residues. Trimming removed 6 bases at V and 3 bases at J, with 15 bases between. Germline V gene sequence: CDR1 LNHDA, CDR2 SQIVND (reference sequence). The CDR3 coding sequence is TGTGCCAGTAGCCCGGCCGGGGGGCACTACAATGAGCAGTTCTTC. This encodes CASSPAGGHYNEQFF.

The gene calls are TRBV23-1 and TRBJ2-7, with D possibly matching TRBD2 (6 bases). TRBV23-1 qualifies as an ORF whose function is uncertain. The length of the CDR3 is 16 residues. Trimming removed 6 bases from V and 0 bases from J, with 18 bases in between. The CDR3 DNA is TGCGCCAGCAGACCGACACTAGCTTTCCTCTCCTACGAGCAGTACTTC. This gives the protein CASRPTLAFLSYEQYF.

CDR3 region: CASSPDRANEKLFF. CDR3 nucleotides: TGTGCCAGCAGCCCGGACAGAGCTAATGAAAAACTGTTTTTT. The rearrangement links TRBV6-5 to TRBJ1-4; D possibly corresponds to TRBD1 (6 bases). Germline-derived CDR1 and CDR2 are MNHEY and SVGAGI. V was pared by 6 bases and J by 3 bases, with 11 bases between. The CDR3 is made up of 14 amino acids.

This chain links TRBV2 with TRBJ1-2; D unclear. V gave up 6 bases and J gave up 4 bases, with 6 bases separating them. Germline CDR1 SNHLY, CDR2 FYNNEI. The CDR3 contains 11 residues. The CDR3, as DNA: TGTGCCAGCAGGCAAACCTATGGCTACACCTTC. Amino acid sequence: CASRQTYGYTF.